One and the same sample provided the 10 T cell receptor beta chains below, sequenced in a study of T cells in Graves' hyperthyroidism and ophthalmopathy. Amplification yielded TCR beta CDR3 regions, with RNA transcripts as the source. The study used the HTBI primer set for a first-round RT-PCR of the TCR CDR3. TCRdb re-called the multiplex PCR reads with MiXCR, one entry per CDR3 protein. The data contain hundreds of thousands of distinct CDR3 sequences, roughly 40% of them seen just once; the ten biggest clones take up about 9%. The sequencing sample was made of blood. The receptors derive from a man aged 18 to 30 with Graves' hyperthyroidism.

The table lists this clonotype with a few counts. The chain uses TRBV7-3 and TRBJ1-2; no definite D call. CDR3 length: 15 amino acids. V lost 5 bases to trimming and J lost 4 bases, with 17 bases between them. Per germline, CDR1 SGHTA and CDR2 FQGTGA. CDR3 region: CASSQGPDEGYGYTF. CDR3 DNA: TGTGCCAGCAGCCAAGGACCGGACGAGGGCTATGGCTACACCTTC.

The genes are TRBV7-9 and TRBJ2-7; D gene ambiguous. The CDR3 loop spans 16 amino acids. Between the trimmed V and J ends, which lost 1 base and 6 bases, there was a span of 19 bases. The germline V gene encodes CDR1 SEHNR and CDR2 FQNEAQ (reference sequence). CDR3 loop: CASSLDLRAPQPEQYF. The CDR3 DNA sequence: TGTGCCAGCAGCTTAGACCTCCGGGCCCCACAGCCCGAGCAGTACTTC.

V and J are TRBV10-3 and TRBJ1-2; the D gene is possibly TRBD1 (6 bases). Trimming removed 9 bases at V and 4 bases at J, with 15 bases between. This CDR3 contains 13 residues. Germline CDR1 and CDR2: ENHRY and SYGVKD. As DNA, the CDR3 is TGTGCCATTGACCCGGGGGGCATCTATGGCTACACCTTC. This translates into CAIDPGGIYGYTF.

The chain recombines TRBV10-3 with TRBJ1-5, with 8 bases that match TRBD1. The germline gives CDR1 ENHRY, CDR2 SYGVKD. Unmatched junction bases numbered 12, after V lost 6 bases and J lost 11 bases. CDR3 length: 14 amino acids. The CDR3 protein is CAIRGQPQGETQHF. CDR3 coding DNA: TGTGCCATCAGAGGACAACCACAGGGGGAGACCCAGCATTTT.

As to this clonotype: Given a much more abundant clone one base away, this may be a read error. This sequence joins TRBV29-1 and TRBJ2-7; 8 bases fit TRBD1. V lost 7 bases and J lost 0; bases outside the gene matches: 8. Germline CDR1 is SQVTM and CDR2 is ANQGSEA. CDR3 length equals 14 residues. CDR3 nucleotides: TGCAGCGCCTACGAGGGGACAGGCTCCTACGAGCAGTACTTC. This encodes CSAYEGTGSYEQYF.

This clonotype was recorded many times. The V call is TRBV2, the J call TRBJ1-3, with D tentatively TRBD1 (6 bases). V lost 5 bases and J 4 bases, leaving 15 bases between the germline ends. The CDR3 sequence is 15 residues long. From germline, CDR1 is SNHLY and CDR2 FYNNEI. DNA for the CDR3: TGTGCCAGCAGTCCCGAGCTGGGGGCGGGAAACACCATATATTTT. It translates to CASSPELGAGNTIYF. The complete variable domain, with remaining parts taken from reference TRBV2 and TRBJ1-3, reads EPEVTQTPSHQVTQMGQEVILRCVPISNHLYFYWYRQILGQKVEFLVSFYNNEISEKSEIFDDQFSVERPDGSNFTLKIRSTKLEDSAMYFCASSPELGAGNTIYFGEGSWLTVV.

This sequence joins TRBV4-1 and TRBJ1-1; D is unresolved. The CDR3 is made up of 14 amino acids. Germline values: CDR1 MGHRA, CDR2 YSYEKL. With 2 bases removed from V and 0 bases from J, the gap between germline ends came to 7 bases. The CDR3 coding sequence is TGCGCCAGCAGCCAACCGACACTGAACACTGAAGCTTTCTTT. Its translation is CASSQPTLNTEAFF.

This clonotype was counted many times. The chain combines TRBV29-1 with TRBJ2-7, with TRBD2 identical over 13 bases. The CDR3 extends over 16 amino acids. V trimming: 0 bases; J trimming: 4 bases; junction bases outside the gene matches: 6. The germline V gene has CDR1 SQVTM and CDR2 ANQGSEA. The CDR3 here is CSVEDHGTSGVYEQYF. DNA for the CDR3: TGCAGCGTTGAAGACCACGGGACTAGCGGGGTTTACGAGCAGTACTTC.

V is TRBV9 and J is TRBJ1-2; 7 nucleotides line up with TRBD1. The J segment lost 5 bases and the V segment lost 3 bases, leaving 10 bases of the junction unmatched. The germline CDR1 and CDR2 sequences are SGDLS and YYNGEE. This CDR3 has 15 amino acids. CDR3 nucleotide sequence: TGTGCCAGCAGCGCCACGGGACAGCGGCAGTATGGCTACACCTTC. This translates into CASSATGQRQYGYTF.

Only a few counts were recorded for this clonotype. Just one base apart from a much larger clone, this may be a read error. The chain joins TRBV20-1 to TRBJ1-2; D is possibly TRBD1 (5 bases). Deletions cut 6 bases from V and 4 bases from J, with 12 bases between. The length of the CDR3 is 12 residues. CDR1 is DFQATT, CDR2 SNEGSKA, per germline (reference sequence). The CDR3 region has the DNA TGCAGTGCGTGGGGCAGGGCCTATGGCTACACCTTC. It encodes CSAWGRAYGYTF.